At least ten counts were recorded for the clone carrying this T cell receptor beta chain. This sample was taken from a study of Graves' ophthalmopathy and Graves' hyperthyroidism. Germline assignment: CDR1 ENHRY and CDR2 SYGVKD. V trimming: 7 bases; J trimming: 5 bases; junction bases outside the gene matches: 11. The CDR3 runs to 16 residues. Amplification of the TCR beta CDR3 regions used RNA transcripts (as template). Following a first-round RT-PCR that used HTBI primers, a second-round multiplex PCR was carried out. From the multiplex PCR reads, TCRdb called clonotypes with MiXCR, one entry per CDR3 protein. The table shows 650,000 to 900,000 distinct CDR3 sequences, with 40% occurring only once.

Specimen: peripheral blood. The TCR originated in an adult man with Graves' ophthalmopathy. The V and J genes are TRBV10-3 and TRBJ2-7, with 13 bases that match TRBD2. The CDR3 DNA follows: TGTGCCATCACCAAAAATGGACTAGCGGGAGTAGACGAGCAGTACTTC. It yields the protein CAITKNGLAGVDEQYF.